What follows are 25 T cell receptor beta chains derived from one specimen sequenced in a study of blood T cell repertoires in COVID-19. Clones were read by immunoSEQ multiplex PCR, and TCRdb kept only the in-frame ones, dropping some. The sample lists more than 95,000 clones, approximately 80% occurring once. Sequencing was carried out using peripheral blood. The source of these receptors is a man aged 60 to 69 with acute or convalescent COVID-19.

The V call is TRBV4-1, the J call TRBJ1-5, with no clear D. Trimming left V 0 bases short and J 9 bases short, with 6 bases between. This CDR3 is built from 12 residues. The germline V gene has CDR1 MGHRA and CDR2 YSYEKL. In nucleotides, the CDR3 is TGCGCCAGCAGCCAAGAGGCTGGGCCCCAGCATTTT. It translates to CASSQEAGPQHF.

The chain employs TRBV6-2 or TRBV6-3 and TRBJ2-4, with 12 bases fitting TRBD2. CDR3 length equals 19 residues. From germline, CDR1 is MNHEY and CDR2 SVGEGT. The trim removed 2 bases at V and 3 bases at J, leaving 11 bases unmatched. CDR3 bases: TGTGCCAGCAGTTACCCCCGACTAGCGGGAGTTTCCGACAAAAACATTCAGTACTTC. As protein: CASSYPRLAGVSDKNIQYF.

This chain joins TRBV7-3 and TRBJ2-7; 9 bases match TRBD2. CDR3 length equals 14 residues. V dropped 4 bases and J dropped 5; count of bases not matched to a gene: 6. CDR1 is SGHTA and CDR2 is FQGTGA in the germline V gene. CDR3 loop: CASSWRGGQDEQYF. CDR3 bases: TGTGCCAGCAGCTGGCGGGGGGGCCAAGACGAGCAGTACTTC.

A few counts support this clone. The chain recombines TRBV11-2 with TRBJ2-1; 7 bases line up with TRBD2. Germline CDR1 SGHAT, CDR2 FQNNGV. This CDR3 has 14 residues. Germline trimming cut 5 bases from V and 8 bases from J; bases unmatched to any gene: 9. CDR3 coding DNA: TGTGCCAGCAGCCGCGGGGGAGCGAACGATGAGCAGTTCTTC. Amino acid sequence: CASSRGGANDEQFF.

This clone was counted a few times. This chain joins TRBV19 and TRBJ1-3, with no clear D. CDR3 size: 16 residues. Trimming pared 2 bases from V and 0 bases from J, leaving 11 bases between. Germline lookup yields CDR1 LNHDA and CDR2 SQIVND (reference sequence). The CDR3 region is CASSIPSLASGNTIYF. Written as DNA, the CDR3 is TGTGCCAGTAGTATACCGTCCTTAGCCTCTGGAAACACCATATATTTT.

The chain couples TRBV4-1 to TRBJ1-5; 10 nucleotides align to TRBD1. Looked up from germline, CDR1 is MGHRA and CDR2 is YSYEKL. CDR3 length: 17 amino acids. V was clipped by 0 bases and J by 3 bases; unmatched bases: 5. CDR3 sequence reads: CASSQDGGQGNNQPQHF. In nucleotides, the CDR3 is TGCGCCAGCAGCCAAGATGGGGGACAGGGGAACAATCAGCCCCAGCATTTT.

This clone appeared a single time. The rearrangement links TRBV18 to TRBJ1-2; D is unresolved. Germline lookup yields CDR1 KGHSH and CDR2 LQKENI. V shed 1 base and J shed 7 bases, with 19 bases lying between them. This CDR3 region has 16 residues. This CDR3 reads CASSPLELSGNGGYTF. The CDR3 DNA reads TGTGCCAGCTCACCACTGGAGCTATCCGGGAATGGTGGCTACACCTTC.

This rearrangement joins TRBV11-3 to TRBJ1-1, with D possibly TRBD1 on 5 matching bases. The CDR3 loop spans 13 amino acids. The V gene's germline CDR1 is SGHNT and CDR2 YENEEA. V gave up 4 bases and J gave up 6 bases, with 12 bases separating them. CDR3 residues: CASSSWGEAEAFF. CDR3 sequence (DNA): TGTGCCAGCAGCTCATGGGGGGAGGCTGAAGCTTTCTTT. The whole variable domain, remainder taken from reference TRBV11-3 and TRBJ1-1, is EAGVVQSPRYKIIEKKQPVAFWCNPISGHNTLYWYLQNLGQGPELLIRYENEEAVDDSQLPKDRFSAERLKGVDSTLKIQPAELGDSAVYLCASSSWGEAEAFFGQGTRLTVV.

This chain links TRBV3-1 (or the pseudogene TRBV3-2) with TRBJ2-1; the match to TRBD2 covers 8 bases. Trimming at V came to 0 bases and at J to 6 bases, leaving 7 bases not matched to a gene. Germline CDR1 and CDR2: LGHDT and YNNKEL (reference sequence). This CDR3 has 16 residues. The CDR3 DNA reads as TGTGCCAGCAGCCAAGAAAACGGGAGGGCCCTCAATGAGCAGTTCTTC. Protein: CASSQENGRALNEQFF.

V is TRBV27 and J is TRBJ1-2; weak D call: TRBD1 (6 bases). The CDR3 runs to 16 residues. V lost 5 bases to trimming and J lost 2 bases, with 18 bases between them. Germline values: CDR1 MNHEY, CDR2 SMNVEV (reference sequence). The CDR3 nucleotides read TGTGCCAGCAGTCTGGCGGGGGCAGGGGTGAACTATGGCTACACCTTC. Protein sequence: CASSLAGAGVNYGYTF.

V gene TRBV5-6 combines with J gene TRBJ2-7, with TRBD1 as a possible D gene (5 bases). The CDR3 loop spans 15 amino acids. Trimming removed 0 bases from V and 2 bases from J, with 12 bases in between. In germline, CDR1 is SGHDT, CDR2 YYEEEE. This chain's CDR3 is CASSLGQTTTYEQYF. In DNA, the CDR3 is TGTGCCAGCAGCTTGGGACAGACGACAACCTACGAGCAGTACTTC.

The gene calls are TRBV12-3 or TRBV12-4 and TRBJ2-1; 7 nucleotides line up with TRBD1. This CDR3 contains 12 residues. Germline trimming cut 7 bases from V and 13 bases from J; bases unmatched to any gene: 10. Here the CDR3 DNA reads TGTGCCAGCAAGGGACAGTATGTCCTTCAGTTCTTC. Its translation is CASKGQYVLQFF.

The chain links TRBV7-9 to TRBJ2-7, with D perhaps matching TRBD1 (6 bases). V lost 2 bases and J lost 5, with 13 bases in between. This CDR3 region has 14 residues. The germline V gene has CDR1 SEHNR and CDR2 FQNEAQ (reference sequence). This CDR3 is CASSLNQGLDEQYV. CDR3 nucleotides: TGTGCCAGCAGCTTAAATCAGGGGCTCGACGAGCAGTACGTC.

This chain links TRBV9 with TRBJ1-1, with D hard to call. This CDR3 is 15 amino acids long. Trimming took 3 bases from V and 1 from J, leaving 13 bases between them. Per the germline V gene, CDR1 is SGDLS and CDR2 is YYNGEE. The CDR3 is CASSGRGAGNTEAFF. In nucleotides, the CDR3 is TGTGCCAGCAGCGGGCGTGGTGCAGGGAACACTGAAGCTTTCTTT.

This sequence joins TRBV11-2 and TRBJ1-1; D possibly corresponds to TRBD1 (6 bases). V lost 5 bases, J lost 1 base, and 8 bases lay in between. CDR3 length: 13 amino acids. Per germline, CDR1 SGHAT and CDR2 FQNNGV. The DNA for the CDR3 is TGTGCCAGCAGCATCAGGGGGAACACTGAAGCTTTCTTT. It specifies CASSIRGNTEAFF. Filled out from reference TRBV11-2 and TRBJ1-1, the complete variable domain reads EAGVAQSPRYKIIEKRQSVAFWCNPISGHATLYWYQQILGQGPKLLIQFQNNGVVDDSQLPKDRFSAERLKGVDSTLKIQPAKLEDSAVYLCASSIRGNTEAFFGQGTRLTVV.

The J gene is TRBJ1-5, the V gene TRBV3-1 (or the pseudogene TRBV3-2); TRBD1 is a possible D gene (5 bases). Germline lookup yields CDR1 LGHDT and CDR2 YNNKEL (reference sequence). V shed 2 bases and J shed 8 bases, with 16 bases lying between them. The CDR3 consists of 15 residues. CDR3 residues: CASSQSPAGEKPQHF. CDR3 bases: TGTGCCAGCAGCCAAAGTCCCGCGGGGGAGAAGCCCCAGCATTTT.

The chain combines TRBV19 with TRBJ2-4; D might be TRBD1 (5 bases). The CDR3 loop spans 15 amino acids. V was shortened by 9 bases and J by 0 bases, with 15 bases between the two germline ends. CDR1 and CDR2 from the germline V gene are LNHDA and SQIVND (reference sequence). In DNA form, the CDR3 reads TGTGCCAGCCGGAGAAGGCAGGGAGCCAAAAACATTCAGTACTTC. Translation gives CASRRRQGAKNIQYF. The full variable domain, with the rest looked up from reference TRBV19 and TRBJ2-4, is DGGITQSPKYLFRKEGQNVTLSCEQNLNHDAMYWYRQDPGQGLRLIYYSQIVNDFQKGDIAEGYSVSREKKESFPLTVTSAQKNPTAFYLCASRRRQGAKNIQYFGAGTRLSVL.

V is TRBV2 and J is TRBJ2-5; D possibly corresponds to TRBD2 (6 bases). V dropped 6 bases and J dropped 3 bases, with 14 bases sitting between them. Germline loops: CDR1 SNHLY, CDR2 FYNNEI. The CDR3 is 14 amino acids. The CDR3 coding sequence is TGTGCCAGCAGGGGGTGGGACTTAGAAGAGACCCAGTACTTC. Protein product: CASRGWDLEETQYF. Supplemented by reference TRBV2 and TRBJ2-5, the full variable domain reads EPEVTQTPSHQVTQMGQEVILRCVPISNHLYFYWYRQILGQKVEFLVSFYNNEISEKSEIFDDQFSVERPDGSNFTLKIRSTKLEDSAMYFCASRGWDLEETQYFGPGTRLLVL.

V is TRBV5-4 and J is TRBJ1-4; 8 bases map to TRBD1. V was pared by 4 bases and J by 4 bases, with 6 bases of the junction left unmatched. CDR3 length: 15 amino acids. The germline V gene encodes CDR1 SGHNT and CDR2 YYREEE (reference sequence). In nucleotides, the CDR3 is TGTGCCAGCAGCCACCCGGGACAGGTTAATGAAAAACTGTTTTTT. It yields the protein CASSHPGQVNEKLFF.

The V gene is TRBV4-3, the J gene TRBJ1-2, with 7 nucleotides matching TRBD1. This CDR3 comprises 15 residues. The ends lost 5 bases at V and 8 bases at J; junction bases unmatched: 14. Germline V gives CDR1 LGHNA, CDR2 YSLEER. Here the CDR3 DNA reads TGCGCCAGCAGCTCCTCCCTGGCCGGGACAGACGGCTACACCTTC. Amino acids: CASSSSLAGTDGYTF.

The rearrangement links TRBV12-3 or TRBV12-4 to TRBJ1-2; TRBD1 is a possible D gene (5 bases). Trimming took off 6 bases at V and 4 bases at J, with 12 bases between the two ends. The CDR3 loop spans 13 amino acids. In DNA, the CDR3 is TGTGCCAGCAGAGAGGACAAGATCTATGGCTACACCTTC. Translation gives CASREDKIYGYTF.

The chain uses TRBV2 and TRBJ1-6; D unresolved. The germline V gene encodes CDR1 SNHLY and CDR2 FYNNEI. V lost 3 bases and J lost 7, with 10 bases in between. The CDR3 contains 14 residues. The DNA of the CDR3 is TGTGCCAGCAGTGAGGCGGGCTCGAATTCACCCCTCCACTTT. Its translation: CASSEAGSNSPLHF.

The gene calls are TRBV9 and TRBJ1-1; weak D call: TRBD1 (5 bases). CDR1 is SGDLS, CDR2 YYNGEE, per germline. The CDR3 runs 14 residues. Trimming removed 6 bases at V and 5 bases at J, with 17 bases between. CDR3 protein: CASTPSGVRTEAFF. The CDR3 DNA is TGTGCCAGCACGCCATCGGGGGTTCGGACTGAAGCTTTCTTT.

The rearrangement joins TRBV7-9 to TRBJ2-1; the match to TRBD2 covers 7 bases. The CDR3 sequence is 15 residues long. J lost 0 bases, V lost 3 bases, and 2 bases had no gene match. Germline V gives CDR1 SEHNR, CDR2 FQNEAQ (reference sequence). This CDR3 is CASSFRGGSYNEQFF. CDR3 nucleotides: TGTGCCAGCAGCTTCCGCGGGGGCTCCTACAATGAGCAGTTCTTC.

This sequence joins TRBV19 and TRBJ1-1; 8 nucleotides line up with TRBD1. This CDR3 has 17 amino acids. Germline lookup yields CDR1 LNHDA and CDR2 SQIVND (reference sequence). V lost 6 bases and J lost 0; bases outside the gene matches: 12. CDR3: CASRGTGGFFMNTEAFF. As DNA, the CDR3 is TGTGCCAGTAGGGGAACAGGGGGATTTTTCATGAACACTGAAGCTTTCTTT.